The text below deals with one T cell receptor (beta chain). Antigen specificity is unknown. The data are from a study of relationships among human T cell subsets. Anti-CD45RA microbeads isolated naive and transitional T cells from pooled CD4+ and CD8+ cells. Study results and caveats: Clones with over 100 reads held over 55% of CD8+ cytotoxic sequences. Substantial CDR3 sharing among Th1, Th2 and regulatory cells suggested stochastic fate choice.

From mRNA, alpha and beta CDR3 regions were amplified using semiquantitative ARM-PCR. Tagged nested gene-specific primers were used first, then communal superprimers amplified exponentially. TCRdb passed the multiplex PCR reads through MiXCR, listing each CDR3 protein once. The sample holds 7,000 to 8,500 distinct CDR3 sequences, approximately 70% seen once. Germline V gene data show CDR1 as SGHVS and CDR2 as FQNEAQ. The CDR3 is made up of 14 amino acids. With V trimmed by 5 bases and J by 6 bases, 7 bases remained unmatched. The receptor was derived from a man aged 35 to 55 in good health. V is TRBV7-8 and J is TRBJ1-5; 7 bases are shared with TRBD1. Material: naive and transitional (CD45RA+) T cells sorted from blood. This CDR3 reads CASSTRQGGQPQHF. As DNA, the CDR3 is TGTGCCAGCAGCACTCGACAGGGCGGTCAGCCCCAGCATTTT. Full variable domain (outside the CDR3, taken from reference TRBV7-8 and TRBJ1-5): GAGVSQSPRYKVAKRGQDVALRCDPISGHVSLFWYQQALGQGPEFLTYFQNEAQLDKSGLPSDRFFAERPEGSVSTLKIQRTQQEDSAVYLCASSTRQGGQPQHFGDGTRLSIL.